The T cell receptor (beta chain) described here comes from a study of T cell responses to AZD1222 COVID-19 vaccine. There are 15 residues in the CDR3. V lost 3 bases to trimming and J lost 7 bases; unmatched junction nucleotides: 6. CDR1 is SNHLY, CDR2 FYNNEI, per germline. The method was immunoSEQ multiplex PCR; TCRdb's version includes in-frame clones alone and lacks a portion of them. This table holds over 150,000 clones, about nine tenths found once. The gene calls are TRBV2 and TRBJ1-6, with 7 bases lining up with TRBD1. This TCR was sampled from an adult who received the AZD1222 COVID-19 vaccine. Material: peripheral blood, obtained 28 days after the second AZD1222 dose. The CDR3 DNA follows: TGTGCCAGCAGTGAGGTGCAGGGGGGCAATTCACCCCTCCACTTT. Translating gives CASSEVQGGNSPLHF.